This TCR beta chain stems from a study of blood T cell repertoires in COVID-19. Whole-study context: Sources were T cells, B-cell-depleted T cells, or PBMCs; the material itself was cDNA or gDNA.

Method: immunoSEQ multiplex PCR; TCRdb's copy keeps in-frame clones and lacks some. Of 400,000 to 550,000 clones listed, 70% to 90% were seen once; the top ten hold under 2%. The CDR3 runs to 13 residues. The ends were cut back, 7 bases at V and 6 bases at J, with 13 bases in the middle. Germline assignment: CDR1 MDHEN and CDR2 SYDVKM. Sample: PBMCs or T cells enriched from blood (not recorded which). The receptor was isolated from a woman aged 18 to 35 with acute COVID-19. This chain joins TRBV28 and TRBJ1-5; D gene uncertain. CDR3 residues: CASKEGRLQPQHF. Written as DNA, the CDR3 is TGTGCCAGCAAGGAGGGCAGGCTTCAGCCCCAGCATTTT.